The rows below give T cell receptor beta chains drawn from one sample of a study of T cells after yellow fever vaccination. MiXCR, run by TCRdb on the 5' RACE reads, gives a single entry per CDR3 protein. This sample carries some 400,000 distinct CDR3 sequences, about 19% of them seen once, and the ten largest clones take over 15%. The sequencing here drew on PBMCs, taken before the yellow fever booster vaccination. The receptors were sampled from a young man who received the YFV17D yellow fever vaccine. Both conserved end residues are part of each CDR3. The D gene is left open where the match is weak. Clone size is given for some rows only: seen once, a few or many times, or a class if the clone is expanded.

abundance: few; d_gene: TRBD1; v_gene: TRBV12-3/TRBV12-4; j_gene: TRBJ2-5; CDR3aa: CASSTVRDRGTQYF; CDR3nt: TGTGCCAGCAGTACGGTCAGGGACAGGGGTACCCAGTACTTC
abundance: NA; d_gene: NA; v_gene: TRBV27; j_gene: TRBJ2-5; CDR3aa: CASMDGLGETQYF; CDR3nt: TGTGCCAGCATGGATGGGTTAGGGGAGACCCAGTACTTC
abundance: once; d_gene: NA; v_gene: TRBV12-3/TRBV12-4; j_gene: TRBJ1-4; CDR3aa: CASSLLLATNEKLFF; CDR3nt: TGTGCCAGCAGTTTACTCCTAGCAACTAATGAAAAACTGTTTTTT
abundance: NA; d_gene: NA; v_gene: TRBV27; j_gene: TRBJ2-7; CDR3aa: CASSLGQSGAGEQYF; CDR3nt: TGTGCCAGCAGTCTCGGACAGTCCGGGGCGGGGGAGCAGTACTTC
abundance: few; d_gene: TRBD1; v_gene: TRBV7-6; j_gene: TRBJ2-5; CDR3aa: CASNHIRDRGYRETQYF; CDR3nt: TGTGCCAGCAACCACATCCGGGACAGAGGATACAGGGAGACCCAGTACTTC
abundance: few; d_gene: TRBD1; v_gene: TRBV5-1; j_gene: TRBJ1-2; CDR3aa: CASSSGQGVYGYTF; CDR3nt: TGCGCCAGCAGCTCAGGACAGGGCGTCTATGGCTACACCTTC
abundance: few; d_gene: TRBD2; v_gene: TRBV9; j_gene: TRBJ2-5; CDR3aa: CASSVTSGGQETQYF; CDR3nt: TGTGCCAGCAGCGTGACTAGCGGGGGCCAAGAGACCCAGTACTTC
abundance: many; d_gene: NA; v_gene: TRBV6-4; j_gene: TRBJ1-1; CDR3aa: CASSEKEYTEAFF; CDR3nt: TGTGCCAGCAGTGAAAAGGAGTACACTGAAGCTTTCTTT
abundance: few; d_gene: NA; v_gene: TRBV4-1; j_gene: TRBJ1-5; CDR3aa: CASSQGRGGRDNQPQHF; CDR3nt: TGCGCCAGCAGCCAAGGTAGAGGGGGAAGGGACAATCAGCCCCAGCATTTT
abundance: NA; d_gene: NA; v_gene: TRBV7-2; j_gene: TRBJ1-5; CDR3aa: CASSAHNQPQHF; CDR3nt: TGTGCCAGCAGCGCGCACAATCAGCCCCAGCATTTT
abundance: few; d_gene: NA; v_gene: TRBV5-5; j_gene: TRBJ1-1; CDR3aa: CASSPPNLNTEAFF; CDR3nt: TGTGCCAGCAGCCCTCCGAACTTGAACACTGAAGCTTTCTTT
abundance: NA; d_gene: NA; v_gene: TRBV3-1; j_gene: TRBJ1-5; CDR3aa: CASSQDGAVSQPQHF; CDR3nt: TGTGCCAGCAGCCAAGACGGGGCGGTTTCTCAGCCCCAGCATTTT
abundance: NA; d_gene: TRBD1; v_gene: TRBV6-5; j_gene: TRBJ1-1; CDR3aa: CASSSGTGTLKVGMAFF; CDR3nt: TGTGCCAGCAGCTCGGGGACAGGGACTCTCAAAGTAGGTATGGCTTTCTTT
abundance: NA; d_gene: NA; v_gene: TRBV4-3; j_gene: TRBJ2-5; CDR3aa: CASSPSVGNQETQYF; CDR3nt: TGCGCCAGCAGCCCTTCGGTAGGAAACCAAGAGACCCAGTACTTC
abundance: NA; d_gene: NA; v_gene: TRBV12-5; j_gene: TRBJ2-3; CDR3aa: CASGPDSLDTQYF; CDR3nt: TGTGCTAGTGGTCCGGACAGCTTAGATACGCAGTATTTT
abundance: few; d_gene: NA; v_gene: TRBV19; j_gene: TRBJ1-1; CDR3aa: CASKDSGTEAFF; CDR3nt: TGTGCCAGTAAGGACTCCGGCACTGAAGCTTTCTTT
abundance: NA; d_gene: NA; v_gene: TRBV18; j_gene: TRBJ1-2; CDR3aa: CASSPLWGENYGYTF; CDR3nt: TGTGCCAGCTCACCCCTCTGGGGGGAGAACTATGGCTACACCTTC
abundance: NA; d_gene: NA; v_gene: TRBV5-5; j_gene: TRBJ2-1; CDR3aa: CASSLDVYDEQFF; CDR3nt: TGTGCCAGCAGCTTGGACGTTTACGATGAGCAGTTCTTC
abundance: few; d_gene: NA; v_gene: TRBV6-5; j_gene: TRBJ2-5; CDR3aa: CASRWDLGETQYF; CDR3nt: TGTGCCAGCAGATGGGACTTGGGGGAGACCCAGTACTTC
abundance: few; d_gene: TRBD1; v_gene: TRBV10-3; j_gene: TRBJ2-3; CDR3aa: CAISESSLDRVPDTQYF; CDR3nt: TGTGCCATCAGTGAGTCTTCCTTGGACAGGGTACCAGATACGCAGTATTTT
abundance: few; d_gene: TRBD1; v_gene: TRBV5-5; j_gene: TRBJ2-3; CDR3aa: CASSAVGQIIPGTDTQYF; CDR3nt: TGTGCCAGCAGCGCCGTGGGACAGATAATTCCGGGCACAGATACGCAGTATTTT
abundance: few; d_gene: NA; v_gene: TRBV7-3; j_gene: TRBJ1-2; CDR3aa: CASSGNRVSDYGYTF; CDR3nt: TGTGCCAGCAGCGGAAACAGGGTATCGGACTATGGCTACACCTTC
abundance: few; d_gene: NA; v_gene: TRBV20-1; j_gene: TRBJ2-1; CDR3aa: CSASGALIPNEQFF; CDR3nt: TGCAGTGCTAGCGGGGCCCTAATTCCCAATGAGCAGTTCTTC
abundance: few; d_gene: NA; v_gene: TRBV7-2; j_gene: TRBJ1-2; CDR3aa: CASSLNPTGFANYGYTF; CDR3nt: TGTGCCAGCAGCTTAAATCCAACAGGGTTCGCTAACTATGGCTACACCTTC
abundance: few; d_gene: TRBD2; v_gene: TRBV29-1; j_gene: TRBJ2-7; CDR3aa: CSVETSGGFYEQYF; CDR3nt: TGCAGCGTTGAAACCAGCGGGGGGTTCTACGAGCAGTACTTC
abundance: many; d_gene: NA; v_gene: TRBV12-3/TRBV12-4; j_gene: TRBJ2-1; CDR3aa: CASSPDTSSYNEQFF; CDR3nt: TGTGCCAGCAGTCCTGACACGAGCTCCTACAATGAGCAGTTCTTC
abundance: NA; d_gene: NA; v_gene: TRBV18; j_gene: TRBJ1-1; CDR3aa: CASSPGTGRAEAFF; CDR3nt: TGTGCCAGCTCACCGGGGACGGGACGGGCTGAAGCTTTCTTT
abundance: NA; d_gene: TRBD1; v_gene: TRBV5-1; j_gene: TRBJ1-1; CDR3aa: CASSDRDRVHTEAFF; CDR3nt: TGCGCCAGCAGCGACCGGGACAGGGTGCACACTGAAGCTTTCTTT
abundance: NA; d_gene: NA; v_gene: TRBV7-2; j_gene: TRBJ2-3; CDR3aa: CASSLVGGFPDTQYF; CDR3nt: TGTGCCAGCAGCTTAGTGGGGGGCTTTCCAGATACGCAGTATTTT
abundance: few; d_gene: TRBD1; v_gene: TRBV7-9; j_gene: TRBJ2-6; CDR3aa: CASSLVQGAYPGANVLTF; CDR3nt: TGTGCCAGCAGCTTAGTACAGGGGGCTTACCCTGGGGCCAACGTCCTGACTTTC
abundance: NA; d_gene: TRBD2; v_gene: TRBV6-2/TRBV6-3; j_gene: TRBJ2-1; CDR3aa: CASSRLRGAFNEQFF; CDR3nt: TGTGCCAGCAGCCGCCTGCGGGGGGCCTTCAATGAGCAGTTCTTC
abundance: NA; d_gene: TRBD1; v_gene: TRBV11-3; j_gene: TRBJ2-1; CDR3aa: CASSTRTGSLDEQFF; CDR3nt: TGTGCCAGCAGCACGCGGACAGGGAGTTTGGATGAGCAGTTCTTC
abundance: few; d_gene: NA; v_gene: TRBV13; j_gene: TRBJ2-7; CDR3aa: CASSIGGRSSYEQYF; CDR3nt: TGTGCCAGCAGCATCGGGGGCCGGAGCTCCTACGAGCAGTACTTC
abundance: few; d_gene: NA; v_gene: TRBV2; j_gene: TRBJ2-4; CDR3aa: CASSRSVGGTVQYF; CDR3nt: TGTGCCAGCAGTCGCTCGGTTGGGGGGACAGTTCAGTACTTC
abundance: NA; d_gene: NA; v_gene: TRBV12-3/TRBV12-4; j_gene: TRBJ2-2; CDR3aa: CASSPQITGELFF; CDR3nt: TGTGCCAGCAGTCCACAGATCACCGGGGAGCTGTTTTTT
abundance: NA; d_gene: NA; v_gene: TRBV6-5; j_gene: TRBJ1-2; CDR3aa: CASSVRSSNYGYTF; CDR3nt: TGTGCCAGCAGTGTCAGATCCTCTAACTATGGCTACACCTTC
abundance: NA; d_gene: TRBD1; v_gene: TRBV24-1; j_gene: TRBJ1-5; CDR3aa: CATSDSGQGYQPQHF; CDR3nt: TGTGCCACCAGTGATTCGGGACAGGGTTATCAGCCCCAGCATTTT
abundance: NA; d_gene: NA; v_gene: TRBV20-1; j_gene: TRBJ2-5; CDR3aa: CSARAALGGLETQYF; CDR3nt: TGCAGTGCTAGAGCGGCCCTAGGGGGTTTGGAGACCCAGTACTTC
abundance: NA; d_gene: NA; v_gene: TRBV20-1; j_gene: TRBJ2-2; CDR3aa: CSARDLTNTGELFF; CDR3nt: TGCAGTGCTAGGGACTTGACGAACACCGGGGAGCTGTTTTTT
abundance: NA; d_gene: TRBD1; v_gene: TRBV4-1; j_gene: TRBJ2-7; CDR3aa: CASSQVTGAYEQYF; CDR3nt: TGCGCCAGCAGCCAAGTGACAGGGGCCTACGAGCAGTACTTC
abundance: NA; d_gene: NA; v_gene: TRBV7-2; j_gene: TRBJ1-2; CDR3aa: CASRGAAGYGYTF; CDR3nt: TGTGCCAGCAGGGGGGCCGCAGGGTATGGCTACACCTTC
abundance: NA; d_gene: TRBD1; v_gene: TRBV4-1; j_gene: TRBJ1-4; CDR3aa: CASSHLGQGKEEKLFF; CDR3nt: TGCGCCAGCAGCCACCTGGGACAGGGGAAGGAAGAAAAACTGTTTTTT
abundance: few; d_gene: NA; v_gene: TRBV12-3/TRBV12-4; j_gene: TRBJ2-5; CDR3aa: CASVPRLGGGETQYF; CDR3nt: TGTGCCAGCGTCCCGAGACTAGGAGGGGGGGAGACCCAGTACTTC
abundance: NA; d_gene: NA; v_gene: TRBV5-6; j_gene: TRBJ1-1; CDR3aa: CASSLPPTPNTEAFF; CDR3nt: TGTGCCAGCAGCTTACCCCCGACACCTAACACTGAAGCTTTCTTT
abundance: NA; d_gene: NA; v_gene: TRBV12-3/TRBV12-4; j_gene: TRBJ2-7; CDR3aa: CASTNTGVGSYEQYF; CDR3nt: TGTGCCAGCACTAATACGGGTGTCGGCTCCTACGAGCAGTACTTC